The next 14 T cell receptor beta chains were all read from a single sample in a study of blood T cells in healthy people across ages. Through a sample-barcoded 5' primer and a J-beta primer mix, a second PCR was run for 7 to 11 cycles. TCRdb reanalysed the 5' RACE reads using MiXCR and keeps one entry per CDR3 protein. Here the sample spans 600,000 or so distinct CDR3 sequences, around 21% being singletons. The specimen was blood. These receptors were obtained from a man in his sixties or seventies in good health.

This chain links TRBV20-1 with TRBJ2-1, with TRBD2 as a possible D gene (6 bases). Looked up from germline, CDR1 is DFQATT and CDR2 is SNEGSKA (reference sequence). V shed 3 bases and J shed 2 bases, with 14 bases lying between them. This CDR3 region has 15 residues. CDR3 amino acids: CSARIPGLTYNEQFF. CDR3 nucleotides: TGCAGTGCTAGGATCCCGGGACTCACCTACAATGAGCAGTTCTTC.

There are a few counts of this clonotype. The rearrangement uses TRBV20-1 and TRBJ2-1, with TRBD2 matching over 8 bases. The V segment lost 5 bases and the J segment 4 bases; nucleotides outside the gene matches: 7. The germline V gene has CDR1 DFQATT and CDR2 SNEGSKA (reference sequence). This CDR3 spans 14 amino acids. CDR3 sequence reads: CSAEVAGLYNEQFF. DNA for the CDR3: TGCAGTGCTGAAGTAGCGGGGCTGTACAATGAGCAGTTCTTC.

V is TRBV6-2 or TRBV6-3 and J is TRBJ1-5; the D is unclear. The CDR3 consists of 14 residues. Trimming took 2 bases from V and 4 from J, leaving 9 bases between them. The germline V gene has CDR1 MNHEY and CDR2 SVGEGT. The CDR3 loop reads CASSYNGFNQPQHF. CDR3 nucleotide sequence: TGTGCCAGCAGTTACAACGGGTTTAATCAGCCCCAGCATTTT.

This chain uses TRBV20-1 with TRBJ2-1; 7 positions match TRBD2. Trimming at V came to 1 base and at J to 3 bases, leaving 9 bases not matched to a gene. The CDR3 has 16 amino acids. Germline CDR1 and CDR2: DFQATT and SNEGSKA (reference sequence). The CDR3 here is CSARGGGAALYNEQFF. The CDR3 DNA reads as TGCAGTGCTAGAGGGGGGGGAGCGGCTCTCTACAATGAGCAGTTCTTC.

This sequence joins TRBV24-1 and TRBJ2-2, with 10 bases fitting TRBD1. CDR1 KGHDR and CDR2 SFDVKD come from the germline V gene. V lost 4 bases, J lost 3 bases, and 4 bases stayed unmatched. The CDR3 has 16 residues. The CDR3: CATSDAGTGDTGELFF. For the CDR3, the DNA is TGTGCCACCAGTGACGCCGGGACAGGGGACACCGGGGAGCTGTTTTTT.

This clonotype was counted between two and nine times. One end of the junction fails to match germline, which may point to a read error. This chain connects TRBV29-1 to TRBJ2-5; tentative D call: TRBD1 (6 bases). The J call may be mistaken, given a closer DNA end match to TRBJ2-7. The germline V gene encodes CDR1 SQVTM and CDR2 ANQGSEA. This CDR3 has 13 amino acids. The CDR3 spells CSVEGDTGNEQYF. The DNA of the CDR3 is TGCAGCGTCGAAGGGGACACGGGGAACGAGCAGTACTTC.

The chain combines TRBV6-5 with TRBJ2-5; D possibly corresponds to TRBD2 (6 bases). Germline V gene lookup returns CDR1 MNHEY and CDR2 SVGAGI. V was shortened by 2 bases and J by 1 base, with 11 bases between the two germline ends. The length of the CDR3 is 15 residues. This CDR3 is CASSYGGVGQETQYF. The CDR3 region has the DNA TGTGCCAGCAGTTACGGAGGGGTGGGCCAAGAGACCCAGTACTTC.

This clonotype was detected ten times or more. This rearrangement joins TRBV5-1 to TRBJ1-6, with no clear D. Germline V CDR1 and CDR2: SGHRS, YFSETQ. The CDR3 is 14 residues long. With 4 bases removed from V and 8 bases from J, the gap between germline ends came to 13 bases. The CDR3: CASSPGQKDSPLHF. DNA for the CDR3: TGCGCCAGCAGCCCCGGTCAGAAGGATTCACCCCTCCACTTT.

The chain has TRBV5-5 and TRBJ1-2, with 12 bases fitting TRBD1. The CDR3 is 13 residues long. V shed 4 bases and J 8 bases; nucleotides not matched to a gene: 3. Germline values: CDR1 SGHKS, CDR2 YYEKEE (reference sequence). The CDR3 spells CASSPGTGGGYTF. The CDR3 region has the DNA TGTGCCAGCAGCCCCGGGACAGGGGGCGGCTACACCTTC.

Only a few counts were recorded for this clonotype. The chain couples TRBV7-2 to TRBJ1-1; possibly TRBD1 for D (5 bases). Germline assignment: CDR1 SGHTA and CDR2 FQGNSA. The CDR3 contains 15 residues. The V end was cut by 5 bases, the J end by 0 bases, with 13 bases between. CDR3 residues: CASSLKTVLNTEAFF. Written as DNA, the CDR3 is TGTGCCAGCAGCCTAAAGACAGTTTTGAACACTGAAGCTTTCTTT.

V gene TRBV30 combines with J gene TRBJ2-1, with 8 bases fitting TRBD2. CDR3 length: 16 amino acids. J gave up 0 bases and V 1 base, and 5 bases lay outside the gene matches. Germline V gene sequence: CDR1 GTSNPN, CDR2 SVGIG (reference sequence). This CDR3 reads CAWSAKAGGSYNEQFF. CDR3 DNA: TGTGCCTGGAGTGCCAAGGCGGGAGGCTCCTACAATGAGCAGTTCTTC.

This clonotype was seen ten or more times. V gene TRBV27 combines with J gene TRBJ1-2, with D hard to call. The V gene's germline CDR1 is MNHEY and CDR2 SMNVEV (reference sequence). The V end lost 3 bases, the J end lost 2 bases, and 7 bases lay between the germline ends. The CDR3 is 13 residues long. As DNA, the CDR3 is TGTGCCAGCAGTTTGTCCCTAAACTATGGCTACACCTTC. It yields the protein CASSLSLNYGYTF.

The chain uses TRBV20-1 and TRBJ2-7; 7 bases map to TRBD2. The germline V gene encodes CDR1 DFQATT and CDR2 SNEGSKA (reference sequence). Trimming took 6 bases from V and 1 from J; bases not matched to a gene: 9. The CDR3 has 14 amino acids. Written as DNA, the CDR3 is TGCAGTGCAGAAGGGACTACCTCTTCCTACGAGCAGTACTTC. Protein: CSAEGTTSSYEQYF.

Only one count was recorded for this clonotype. The DNA of the CDR3 is TGTGCCACCAGTGAGGTACAGGGGAAGGGCTACACCTTC. Encoded protein: CATSEVQGKGYTF. This chain uses TRBV24-1 with TRBJ1-2; the match to TRBD1 covers 7 bases. CDR1 is KGHDR and CDR2 is SFDVKD in the germline V gene. The ends lost 4 bases at V and 8 bases at J; junction bases unmatched: 6. The CDR3 loop spans 13 amino acids.